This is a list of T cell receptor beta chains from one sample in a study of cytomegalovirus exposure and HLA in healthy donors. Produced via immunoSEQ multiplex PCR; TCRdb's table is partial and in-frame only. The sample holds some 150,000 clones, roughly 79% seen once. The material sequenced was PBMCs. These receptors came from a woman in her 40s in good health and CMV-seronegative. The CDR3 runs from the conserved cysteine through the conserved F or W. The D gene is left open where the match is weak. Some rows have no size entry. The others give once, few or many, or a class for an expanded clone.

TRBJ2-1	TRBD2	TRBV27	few	CASRGLAGGVNEQFF	TGTGCCAGCAGGGGACTAGCGGGAGGCGTCAATGAGCAGTTCTTC
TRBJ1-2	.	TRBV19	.	CASSITPDDGYTF	TGTGCCAGTAGTATTACGCCAGATGATGGCTACACCTTC
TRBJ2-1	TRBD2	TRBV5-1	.	CASSLAPSGTFYNEQFF	TGCGCCAGCAGCTTGGCCCCTAGCGGGACCTTCTACAATGAGCAGTTCTTC
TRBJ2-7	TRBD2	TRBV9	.	CASSVGLADRYEQYF	TGTGCCAGCAGCGTAGGACTAGCGGATCGCTACGAGCAGTACTTC
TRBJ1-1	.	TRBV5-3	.	CARTIGGGGTEAFF	TGTGCCAGAACCATCGGGGGGGGAGGCACTGAAGCTTTCTTT
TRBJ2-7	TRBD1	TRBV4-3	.	CASSQAPRQGAYEQYF	TGCGCCAGCAGCCAAGCCCCGAGACAGGGGGCCTACGAGCAGTACTTC
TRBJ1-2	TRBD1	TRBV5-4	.	CASSRGQGNYGYTF	TGTGCCAGCAGCCGTGGACAGGGAAACTATGGCTACACCTTC
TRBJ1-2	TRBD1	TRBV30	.	CACLNSNRGLLFGYTF	TGTGCCTGCTTGAACTCCAACAGGGGGCTGCTTTTTGGCTACACCTTC
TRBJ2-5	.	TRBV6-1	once	CASSEVQQETQYF	TGTGCCAGCAGTGAAGTACAGCAAGAGACCCAGTACTTC
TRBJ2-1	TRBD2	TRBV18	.	CASSPLRAGAGNEQFF	TGTGCCAGCTCACCACTACGAGCGGGAGCGGGTAATGAGCAGTTCTTC
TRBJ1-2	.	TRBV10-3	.	CAISDGQLGGYTF	TGTGCCATCAGTGACGGACAACTGGGGGGCTACACCTTC
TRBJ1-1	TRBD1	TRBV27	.	CASSTGGTEAFF	TGTGCCAGCAGCACAGGGGGCACCGAAGCTTTCTTT
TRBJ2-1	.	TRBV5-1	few	CASSRLTGSRGGNEQFF	TGCGCCAGCAGCCGCCTCACAGGTAGCAGGGGTGGGAATGAGCAGTTCTTC
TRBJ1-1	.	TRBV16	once	CASSQWGGQNTEAFF	TGTGCCAGCAGCCAATGGGGGGGCCAGAACACTGAAGCTTTCTTT
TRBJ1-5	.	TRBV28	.	CASSLQGSHQPQHF	TGTGCCAGCAGTTTACAGGGCTCCCATCAGCCCCAGCATTTT
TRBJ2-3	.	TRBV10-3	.	CAIKAPDSTDTQYF	TGTGCCATCAAAGCGCCAGATAGCACAGATACGCAGTATTTT
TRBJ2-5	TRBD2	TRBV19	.	CASSRPGTIETQYF	TGTGCCAGTAGTAGACCTGGGACTATAGAGACCCAGTACTTC
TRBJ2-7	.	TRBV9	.	CASSATGEQYF	TGTGCCAGCAGCGCGACAGGTGAGCAGTACTTC
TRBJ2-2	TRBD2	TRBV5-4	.	CASSPEALAGGGELFF	TGTGCCAGCAGCCCCGAGGCGCTAGCGGGCGGGGGGGAGCTGTTTTTT
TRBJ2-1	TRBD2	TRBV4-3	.	CASSHGRYIYNEQFF	TGCGCCAGCAGCCACGGGAGGTACATATACAATGAGCAGTTCTTC
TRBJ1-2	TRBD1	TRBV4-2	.	CASSQEYRGSYGYTF	TGTGCCAGCAGCCAAGAGTACAGGGGCTCCTATGGCTACACCTTC
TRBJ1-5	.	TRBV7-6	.	CASSLALLQPQHF	TGTGCCAGCAGCTTAGCACTCTTGCAGCCCCAGCATTTT
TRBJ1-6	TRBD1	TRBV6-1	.	CASSTDRANSPLHF	TGTGCCAGCAGTACGGACAGGGCTAATTCACCCCTCCACTTT
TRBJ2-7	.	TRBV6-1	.	CASSPQRTPTGEQYF	TGTGCCAGCAGTCCCCAGCGGACCCCCACGGGGGAGCAGTACTTC
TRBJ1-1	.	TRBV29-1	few	CSVEAGNTEAFF	TGCAGCGTTGAAGCAGGGAACACTGAAGCTTTCTTT
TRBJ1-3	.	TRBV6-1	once	CATTESSGNTIYF	TGTGCCACCACAGAGAGCTCTGGAAACACCATATATTTT
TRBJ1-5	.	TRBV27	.	CASSSGFLGQPQHF	TGTGCCAGCAGTTCGGGGTTCTTGGGTCAGCCCCAGCATTTT
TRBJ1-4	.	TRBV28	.	CASSFEARNEKLFF	TGTGCCAGCAGTTTTGAGGCTCGTAATGAAAAACTGTTTTTT
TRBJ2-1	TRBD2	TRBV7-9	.	CASSPPLAGNYNEQFF	TGTGCCAGCAGCCCTCCGCTAGCGGGAAACTACAATGAGCAGTTCTTC
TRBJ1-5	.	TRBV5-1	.	CASSPDGHSNQPQHF	TGCGCCAGCAGCCCGGATGGACACAGCAATCAGCCCCAGCATTTT
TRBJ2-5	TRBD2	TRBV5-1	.	CASSGIAGGVGTQYF	TGCGCCAGCAGCGGGATAGCGGGAGGCGTCGGGACCCAGTACTTC
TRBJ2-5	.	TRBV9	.	CASSVSQGFVETQYF	TGTGCCAGCAGCGTATCGCAGGGGTTTGTAGAGACCCAGTACTTC
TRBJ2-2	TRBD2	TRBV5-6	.	CASSLEPSGRGDTGELFF	TGTGCCAGCAGCTTGGAGCCTAGCGGGAGGGGTGACACCGGGGAGCTGTTTTTT
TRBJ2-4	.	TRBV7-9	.	CASSSDRPNNIQYF	TGTGCCAGCAGCTCAGACAGGCCGAACAACATTCAGTACTTC
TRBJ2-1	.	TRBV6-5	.	CASTGDRYNEQFF	TGTGCCAGCACGGGAGATCGGTACAATGAGCAGTTCTTC
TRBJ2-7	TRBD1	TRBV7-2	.	CASSLVGTDPYEQYF	TGTGCCAGCAGCTTAGTCGGGACAGACCCCTACGAGCAGTACTTC
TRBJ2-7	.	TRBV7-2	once	CASSQSPSYEQYF	TGTGCCAGCAGCCAATCCCCCTCCTACGAGCAGTACTTC
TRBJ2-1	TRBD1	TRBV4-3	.	CASSQVGGTYYNEQFF	TGCGCCAGCAGCCAAGTAGGGGGCACTTACTACAATGAGCAGTTCTTC
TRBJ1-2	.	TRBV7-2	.	CASSSQGVDYGYTF	TGTGCCAGCAGCTCCCAGGGTGTGGACTATGGCTACACCTTC
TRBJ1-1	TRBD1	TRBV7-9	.	CASRAGQGFTEAFF	TGTGCCAGCAGGGCAGGACAGGGGTTCACTGAAGCTTTCTTT
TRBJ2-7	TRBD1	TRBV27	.	CASRRDRGRNEQYF	TGTGCCAGCAGACGCGACAGGGGGCGAAACGAGCAGTACTTC
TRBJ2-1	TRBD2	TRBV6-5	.	CASGTRINNEQFF	TGTGCCAGCGGGACTAGAATAAACAATGAGCAGTTCTTC
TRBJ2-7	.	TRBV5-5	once	CASSLRGLSYEQYF	TGTGCCAGCAGCTTGAGGGGTCTCTCCTACGAGCAGTACTTC
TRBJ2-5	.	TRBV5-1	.	CASSYEGGVQETQYF	TGCGCCAGCAGCTACGAGGGCGGGGTACAAGAGACCCAGTACTTC
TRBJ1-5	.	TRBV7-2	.	CASSLRRGDSNQPQHF	TGTGCCAGCAGCTTAAGGCGGGGGGACAGCAATCAGCCCCAGCATTTT
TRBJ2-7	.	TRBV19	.	CASHGQFYEQYF	TGTGCCAGCCACGGACAGTTCTACGAGCAGTACTTC
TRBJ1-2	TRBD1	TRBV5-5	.	CASSLRETGAGVGYTF	TGTGCCAGCAGCTTGCGAGAGACAGGGGCAGGAGTCGGCTACACCTTC
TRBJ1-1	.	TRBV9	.	CASSPVGRLNTEAFF	TGTGCCAGCAGCCCCGTGGGCAGATTGAACACTGAAGCTTTCTTT
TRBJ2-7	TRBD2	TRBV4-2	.	CASSQGLAGLFGEQYF	TGTGCCAGCAGCCAAGGTCTAGCGGGACTTTTCGGCGAGCAGTACTTC
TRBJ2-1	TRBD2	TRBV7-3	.	CASSLSGTSGRLSYNEQFF	TGTGCCAGCAGCTTAAGCGGGACTAGCGGGAGGCTCTCGTACAATGAGCAGTTCTTC
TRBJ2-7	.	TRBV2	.	CASSGGLHYEQYF	TGTGCCAGCAGTGGCGGTCTCCACTACGAGCAGTACTTC
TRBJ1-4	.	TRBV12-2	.	CASRSKRGQVNEKLFF	TGTGCAAGTCGCTCGAAGCGGGGACAGGTTAATGAAAAACTGTTTTTT
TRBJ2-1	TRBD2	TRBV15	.	CATSRNSGSGNEQFF	TGTGCCACCAGCAGAAATAGCGGGAGTGGCAATGAGCAGTTCTTC
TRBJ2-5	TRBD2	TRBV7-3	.	CASSPLPRTSGNSETQYF	TGTGCCAGCAGCCCACTACCCCGGACTAGCGGGAATTCAGAGACCCAGTACTTC
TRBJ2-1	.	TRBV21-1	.	CASSNLGHHEQFF	TGTGCCAGCAGCAACCTGGGGCACCATGAGCAGTTCTTC